This T cell receptor beta chain appears in the sequencing data of a study of a mutant IDH1 vaccine in newly diagnosed glioma. Background on the study: The patients received vaccinations eight times, in weeks 1, 3, 5, 7, 11, 15, 19 and 23. Study findings and constraints: Vaccine-induced immune responses occurred in over 80% of patients.

Between the trimmed V and J ends, which lost 2 bases and 6 bases, there was a span of 4 bases. Germline V CDR1 and CDR2: MRHNA, SNTAGT. The CDR3 totals 12 residues. As for this clone: Antigen unknown.

Profiling relied on immunoSEQ multiplex PCR, and the TCRdb table lists in-frame clones only, not all of them. The table has around 78,000 clones, around 90% seen once. Time point noted: week 5, during vaccination. Vaccination comprised doses that each held 300 ug of mutant IDH1 20-mer peptide, plus topical imiquimod. This sequence originates from a woman in her forties or fifties with glioma. The chain uses TRBV6-4 and TRBJ2-2; D gene uncertain. Specimen: PBMCs, collected from a glioma patient whose treatment included an IDH1 peptide vaccine. CDR3 bases: TGTGCCAGCAGTGACAGGGCCGGGGAGCTGTTTTTT. Amino acid sequence: CASSDRAGELFF.